This TCR beta chain is from a study of T cell responses to AZD1222 COVID-19 vaccine. Method: immunoSEQ multiplex PCR; TCRdb's copy keeps in-frame clones and lacks some. The sample has approximately 260,000 clones, more than 85% seen once. The TCR sequence derives from an adult in good health. This specimen consisted of peripheral blood, obtained on day 0 of AZD1222 vaccination.

CDR3 nucleotide sequence: TGTGCCAGCAGCCTCTCAGGGGTTGAGCAGTTCTTC. This sequence encodes CASSLSGVEQFF. The chain recombines TRBV14 with TRBJ2-1; perhaps TRBD1 as D (6 bases). CDR1 is SGHDN, CDR2 FVKESK, per germline. There are 12 residues in the CDR3. Trimming removed 4 bases at V and 9 bases at J, with 10 bases between. Combining the CDR3 with reference TRBV14 and TRBJ2-1 gives the whole variable domain EAGVTQFPSHSVIEKGQTVTLRCDPISGHDNLYWYRRVMGKEIKFLLHFVKESKQDESGMPNNRFLAERTGGTYSTLKVQPAELEDSGVYFCASSLSGVEQFFGPGTRLTVL.